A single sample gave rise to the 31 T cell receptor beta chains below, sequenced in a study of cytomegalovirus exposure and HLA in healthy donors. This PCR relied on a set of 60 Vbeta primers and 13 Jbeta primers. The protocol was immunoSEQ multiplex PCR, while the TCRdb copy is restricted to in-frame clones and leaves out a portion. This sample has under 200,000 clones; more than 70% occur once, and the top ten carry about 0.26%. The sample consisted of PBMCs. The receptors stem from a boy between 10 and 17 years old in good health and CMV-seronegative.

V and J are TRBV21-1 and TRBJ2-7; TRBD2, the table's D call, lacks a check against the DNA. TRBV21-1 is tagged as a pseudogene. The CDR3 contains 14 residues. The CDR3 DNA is TGTGCCAGCATCCCGGGACTAGCGGGAGACGAGCAGTACTTC. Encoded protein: CASIPGLAGDEQYF.

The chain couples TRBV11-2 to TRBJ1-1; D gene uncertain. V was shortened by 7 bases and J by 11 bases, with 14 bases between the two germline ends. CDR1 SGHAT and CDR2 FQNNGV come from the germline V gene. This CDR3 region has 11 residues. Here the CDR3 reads CASTRGADAFF. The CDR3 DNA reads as TGTGCCAGCACCCGGGGAGCGGATGCTTTCTTT. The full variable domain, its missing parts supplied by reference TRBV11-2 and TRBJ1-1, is EAGVAQSPRYKIIEKRQSVAFWCNPISGHATLYWYQQILGQGPKLLIQFQNNGVVDDSQLPKDRFSAERLKGVDSTLKIQPAKLEDSAVYLCASTRGADAFFGQGTRLTVV.

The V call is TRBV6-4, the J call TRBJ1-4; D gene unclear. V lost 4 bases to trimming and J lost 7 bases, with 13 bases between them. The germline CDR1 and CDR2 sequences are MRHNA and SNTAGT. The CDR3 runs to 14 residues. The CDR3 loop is CASSVVLFSEKLFF. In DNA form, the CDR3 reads TGTGCCAGCAGTGTCGTCCTTTTTAGTGAAAAACTGTTTTTT.

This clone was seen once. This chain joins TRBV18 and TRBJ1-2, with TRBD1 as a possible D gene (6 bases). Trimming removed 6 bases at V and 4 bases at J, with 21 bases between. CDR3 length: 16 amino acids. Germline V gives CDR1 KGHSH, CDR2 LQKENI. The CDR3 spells CASSPSPQGIRYGYTF. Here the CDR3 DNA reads TGTGCCAGCTCGCCTTCTCCACAGGGAATTCGCTATGGCTACACCTTC.

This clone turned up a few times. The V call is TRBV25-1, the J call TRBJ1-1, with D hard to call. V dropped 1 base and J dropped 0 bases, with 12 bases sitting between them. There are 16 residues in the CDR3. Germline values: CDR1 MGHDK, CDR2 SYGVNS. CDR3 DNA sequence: TGTGCCAGCAGTGAATTGGGTGGGCCGATGAACACTGAAGCTTTCTTT. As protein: CASSELGGPMNTEAFF.

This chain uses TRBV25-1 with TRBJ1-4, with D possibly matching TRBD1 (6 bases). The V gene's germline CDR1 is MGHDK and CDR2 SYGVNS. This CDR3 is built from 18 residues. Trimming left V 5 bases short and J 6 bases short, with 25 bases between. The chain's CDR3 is CASSTTQGFLAGDEKLFF. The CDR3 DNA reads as TGTGCCAGCAGTACTACACAGGGATTCTTGGCTGGGGATGAAAAACTGTTTTTT.

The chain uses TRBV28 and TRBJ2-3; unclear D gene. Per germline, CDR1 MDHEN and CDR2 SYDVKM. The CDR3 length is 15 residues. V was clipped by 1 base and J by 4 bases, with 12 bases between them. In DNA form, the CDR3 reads TGTGCCAGCAGTTTATCACCCGCCCAGGCAGATACGCAGTATTTT. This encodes CASSLSPAQADTQYF.

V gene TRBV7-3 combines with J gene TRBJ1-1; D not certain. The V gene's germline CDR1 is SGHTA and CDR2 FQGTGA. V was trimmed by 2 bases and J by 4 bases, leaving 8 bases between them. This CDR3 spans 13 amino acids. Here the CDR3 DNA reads TGTGCCAGCAGCTTAGGGAGGGTCACTGAAGCTTTCTTT. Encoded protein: CASSLGRVTEAFF.

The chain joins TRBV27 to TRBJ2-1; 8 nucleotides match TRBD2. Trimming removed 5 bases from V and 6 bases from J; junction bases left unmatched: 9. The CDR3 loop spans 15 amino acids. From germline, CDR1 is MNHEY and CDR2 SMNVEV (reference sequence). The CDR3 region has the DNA TGTGCCAGCAGTCCGGGGGCGCGGGAGGTCAATGAGCAGTTCTTC. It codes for CASSPGAREVNEQFF.

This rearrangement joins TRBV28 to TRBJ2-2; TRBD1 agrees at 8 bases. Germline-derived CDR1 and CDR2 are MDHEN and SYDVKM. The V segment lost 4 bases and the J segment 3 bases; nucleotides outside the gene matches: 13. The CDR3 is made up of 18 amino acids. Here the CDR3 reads CASSSPANRGLDTGELFF. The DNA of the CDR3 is TGTGCCAGCAGTTCCCCCGCAAACAGGGGGTTGGACACCGGGGAGCTGTTTTTT.

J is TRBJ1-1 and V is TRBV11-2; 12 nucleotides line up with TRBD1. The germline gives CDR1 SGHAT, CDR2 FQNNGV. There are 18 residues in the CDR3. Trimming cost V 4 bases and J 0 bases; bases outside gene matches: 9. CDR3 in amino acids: CASSSNFRDRGLNTEAFF. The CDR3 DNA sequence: TGTGCCAGCAGCTCCAATTTCCGGGACAGGGGGCTGAACACTGAAGCTTTCTTT.

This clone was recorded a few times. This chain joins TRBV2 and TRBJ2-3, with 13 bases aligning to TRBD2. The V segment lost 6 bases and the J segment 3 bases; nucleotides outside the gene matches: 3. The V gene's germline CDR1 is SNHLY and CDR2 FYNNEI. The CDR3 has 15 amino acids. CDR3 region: CASRLTSGRTDTQYF. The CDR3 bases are TGTGCCAGCAGGCTGACTAGCGGGAGGACAGATACGCAGTATTTT.

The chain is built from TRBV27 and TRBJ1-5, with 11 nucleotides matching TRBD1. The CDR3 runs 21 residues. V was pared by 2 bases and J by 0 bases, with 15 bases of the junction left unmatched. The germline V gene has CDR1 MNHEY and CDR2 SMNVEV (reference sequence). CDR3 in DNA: TGTGCCAGCAGTTTACCCCGTTGGACAGGGGGCTTTTTCTATAGCAATCAGCCCCAGCATTTT. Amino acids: CASSLPRWTGGFFYSNQPQHF.

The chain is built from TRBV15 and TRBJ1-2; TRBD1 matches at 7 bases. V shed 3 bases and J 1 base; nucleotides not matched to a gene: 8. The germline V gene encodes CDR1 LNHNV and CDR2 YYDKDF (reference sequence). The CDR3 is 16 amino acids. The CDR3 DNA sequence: TGTGCCACCAGCAGGGGGACAGAAATTTTTAACTATGGCTACACCTTC. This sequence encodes CATSRGTEIFNYGYTF.

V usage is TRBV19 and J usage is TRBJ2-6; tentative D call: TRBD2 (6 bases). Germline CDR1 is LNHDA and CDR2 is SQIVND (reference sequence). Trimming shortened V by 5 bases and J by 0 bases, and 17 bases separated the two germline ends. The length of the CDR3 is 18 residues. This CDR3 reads CASSSPRDGSSGANVLTF. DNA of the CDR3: TGTGCCAGTAGTTCCCCCCGGGACGGGAGCTCTGGGGCCAACGTCCTGACTTTC. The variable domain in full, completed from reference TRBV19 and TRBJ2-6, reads DGGITQSPKYLFRKEGQNVTLSCEQNLNHDAMYWYRQDPGQGLRLIYYSQIVNDFQKGDIAEGYSVSREKKESFPLTVTSAQKNPTAFYLCASSSPRDGSSGANVLTFGAGSRLTVL.

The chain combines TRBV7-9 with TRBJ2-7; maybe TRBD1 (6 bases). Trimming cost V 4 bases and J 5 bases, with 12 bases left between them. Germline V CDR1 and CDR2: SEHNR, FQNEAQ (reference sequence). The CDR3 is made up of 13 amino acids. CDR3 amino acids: CASSSQGRHEQYF. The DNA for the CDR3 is TGTGCCAGCAGCTCCCAGGGGCGCCACGAGCAGTACTTC.

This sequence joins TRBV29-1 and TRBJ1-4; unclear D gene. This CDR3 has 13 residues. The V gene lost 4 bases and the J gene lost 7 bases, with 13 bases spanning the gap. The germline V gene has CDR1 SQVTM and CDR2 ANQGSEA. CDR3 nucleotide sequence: TGCAGCGTTGGTCGGGGAGTCGGTGAAAAACTGTTTTTT. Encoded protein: CSVGRGVGEKLFF.

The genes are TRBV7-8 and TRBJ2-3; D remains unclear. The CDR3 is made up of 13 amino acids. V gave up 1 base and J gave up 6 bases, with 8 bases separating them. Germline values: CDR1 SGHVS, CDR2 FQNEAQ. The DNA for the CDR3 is TGTGCCAGCAGCTTAGAGGAGAGGGATACGCAGTATTTT. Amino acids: CASSLEERDTQYF.

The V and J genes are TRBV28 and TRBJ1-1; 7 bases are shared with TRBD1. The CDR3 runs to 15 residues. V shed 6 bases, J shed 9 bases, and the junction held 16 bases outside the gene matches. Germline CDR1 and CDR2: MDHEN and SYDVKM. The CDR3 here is CASSIRRGRAHKAFF. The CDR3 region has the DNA TGTGCCAGCAGCATTAGGAGGGGGCGTGCCCATAAAGCTTTCTTT.

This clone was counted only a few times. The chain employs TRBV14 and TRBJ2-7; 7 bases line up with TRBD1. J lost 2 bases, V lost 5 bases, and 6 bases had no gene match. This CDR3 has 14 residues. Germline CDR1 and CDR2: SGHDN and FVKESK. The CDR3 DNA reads TGTGCCAGCAGCTTCCGGGACAGCCCCTACGAGCAGTACTTC. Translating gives CASSFRDSPYEQYF.

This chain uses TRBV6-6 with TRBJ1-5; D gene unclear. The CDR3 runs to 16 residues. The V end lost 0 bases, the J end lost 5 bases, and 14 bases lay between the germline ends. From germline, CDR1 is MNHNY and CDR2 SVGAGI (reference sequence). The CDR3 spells CASSYSPKTSYQPQHF. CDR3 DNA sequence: TGTGCCAGCAGTTACTCGCCGAAAACAAGTTATCAGCCCCAGCATTTT.

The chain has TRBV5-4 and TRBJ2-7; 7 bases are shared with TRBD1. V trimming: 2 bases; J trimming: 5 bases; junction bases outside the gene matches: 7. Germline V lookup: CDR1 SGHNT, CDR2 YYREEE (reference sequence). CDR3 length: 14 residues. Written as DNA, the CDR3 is TGTGCCAGCAGCTTTCGACAGGGCCCCAACGAGCAGTACTTC. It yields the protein CASSFRQGPNEQYF.

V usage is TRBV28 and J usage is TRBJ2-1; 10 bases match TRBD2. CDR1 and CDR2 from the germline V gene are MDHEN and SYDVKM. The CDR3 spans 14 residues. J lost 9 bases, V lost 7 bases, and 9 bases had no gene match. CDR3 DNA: TGTGCCAGCACGACTAGCGGGTCCCGTTTTGAGCAGTTCTTC. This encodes CASTTSGSRFEQFF.

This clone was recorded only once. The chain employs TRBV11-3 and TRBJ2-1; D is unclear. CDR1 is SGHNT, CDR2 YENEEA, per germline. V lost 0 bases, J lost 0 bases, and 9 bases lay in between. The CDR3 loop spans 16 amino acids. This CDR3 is CASSLDPTSSYNEQFF. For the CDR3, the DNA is TGTGCCAGCAGCTTAGATCCGACAAGCTCCTACAATGAGCAGTTCTTC.

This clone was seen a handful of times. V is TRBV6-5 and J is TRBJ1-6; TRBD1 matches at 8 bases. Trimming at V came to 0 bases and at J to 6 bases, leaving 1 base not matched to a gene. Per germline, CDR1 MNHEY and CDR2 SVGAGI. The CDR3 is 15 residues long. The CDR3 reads CASSYSTGVNSPLHF. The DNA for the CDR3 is TGTGCCAGCAGTTACTCGACAGGGGTTAATTCACCCCTCCACTTT.

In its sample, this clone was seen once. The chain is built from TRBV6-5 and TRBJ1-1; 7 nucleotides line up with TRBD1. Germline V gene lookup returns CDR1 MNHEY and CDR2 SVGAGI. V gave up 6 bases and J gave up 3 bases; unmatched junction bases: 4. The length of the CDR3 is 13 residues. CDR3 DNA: TGTGCCAGCAGCGCAGACAGGGACACTGAAGCTTTCTTT. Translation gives CASSADRDTEAFF.

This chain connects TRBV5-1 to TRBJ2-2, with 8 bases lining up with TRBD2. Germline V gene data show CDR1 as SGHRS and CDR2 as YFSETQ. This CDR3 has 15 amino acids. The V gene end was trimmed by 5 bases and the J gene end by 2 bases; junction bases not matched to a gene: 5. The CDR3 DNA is TGCGCCAGCAGAACTCGGGGGGGAAACACCGGGGAGCTGTTTTTT. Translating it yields CASRTRGGNTGELFF.

CDR3 sequence (DNA): TGTGCCAGCAGTCCCCCCGGGAAAGGGGGAAACACCGGGGAGCTGTTTTTT. It specifies CASSPPGKGGNTGELFF. The chain employs TRBV2 and TRBJ2-2, with a weak D call TRBD1 (6 bases). The CDR3 is made up of 17 amino acids. Trimming stripped 5 bases from V and 2 bases from J, with 18 bases between. CDR1 and CDR2 (germline): SNHLY, FYNNEI.

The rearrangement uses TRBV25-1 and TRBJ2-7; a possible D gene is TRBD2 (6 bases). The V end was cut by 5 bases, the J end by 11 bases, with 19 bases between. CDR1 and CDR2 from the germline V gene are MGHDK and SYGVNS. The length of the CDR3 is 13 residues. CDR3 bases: TGTGCCAGCAGTAAGGCCGGGGGTGGTAGTGAGTACTTC. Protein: CASSKAGGGSEYF.

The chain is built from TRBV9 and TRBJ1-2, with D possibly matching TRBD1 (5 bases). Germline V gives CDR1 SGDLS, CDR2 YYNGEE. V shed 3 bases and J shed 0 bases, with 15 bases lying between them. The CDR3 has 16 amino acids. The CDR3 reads CASSGGGRGSNYGYTF. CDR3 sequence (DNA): TGTGCCAGCAGCGGGGGGGGGAGGGGCTCTAACTATGGCTACACCTTC.

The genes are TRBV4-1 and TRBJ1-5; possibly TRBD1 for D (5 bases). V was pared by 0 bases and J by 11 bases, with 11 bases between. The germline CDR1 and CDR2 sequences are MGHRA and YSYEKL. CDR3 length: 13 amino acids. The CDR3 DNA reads TGCGCCAGCAGCCAAGATTTGGGGGAGGCCCAGCATTTT. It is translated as CASSQDLGEAQHF.